The clone carrying this TCR beta chain came up once. Its antigen is currently unknown. Assay: immunoSEQ multiplex PCR; the TCRdb copy retains only in-frame clones and omits some. Found here are roughly 2 million clones, approximately 95% of them singletons; the top ten hold approximately 0.13%. The source of the sample is a study of shared clonotypes between healthy human individuals. The study's findings and limits: Generally, naive subsets (rather than memory subsets) showed larger estimated richness. Limited genetic and exposure-history diversity came from having few donors.

Between the trimmed V and J ends, which lost 4 bases and 3 bases, there was a span of 9 bases. The CDR3 loop spans 12 amino acids. Germline-derived CDR1 and CDR2 are SQVTM and ANQGSEA. The chain links TRBV29-1 to TRBJ1-1; unclear D gene. This TCR was recovered from a man aged 18 to 30 in good health. Material for sequencing was naive CD4+ T cells sorted from blood. Subset defined: CD45RA+ positively selected. This chain's CDR3 is CSVVETDTEAFF. CDR3 DNA: TGCAGCGTTGTAGAGACGGACACTGAAGCTTTCTTT.